These 8 T cell receptor beta chains were sequenced from one sample in a study of cytomegalovirus exposure and HLA in healthy donors. PCR was performed using 60 Vbeta and 13 Jbeta primers. Measured with immunoSEQ multiplex PCR; TCRdb has only the in-frame clones, and not every one. The table records some 150,000 clones, about four fifths of them present only once. The sequencing sample was made of PBMCs. The receptors were sampled from a woman aged 50 to 65 in good health and CMV-seronegative.

The chain joins TRBV7-6 to TRBJ1-6; D perhaps matches TRBD1 (6 bases). Germline lookup yields CDR1 SGHVS and CDR2 FNYEAQ. V lost 4 bases and J lost 7, with 20 bases in between. CDR3 length: 17 amino acids. CDR3 in amino acids: CASSSVAGAFGNSPLHF. CDR3 coding DNA: TGTGCCAGCAGCTCGGTTGCAGGGGCCTTTGGAAATTCACCCCTCCACTTT.

This chain uses TRBV5-4 with TRBJ1-2; no reliable D call. The ends were cut back, 4 bases at V and 4 bases at J, with 5 bases in the middle. In germline, CDR1 is SGHNT, CDR2 YYREEE (reference sequence). There are 11 residues in the CDR3. In DNA form, the CDR3 reads TGTGCCAGCAGCACAGTCTATGGCTACACCTTC. The encoded protein is CASSTVYGYTF.

The table lists this clone with a count of one. This rearrangement joins TRBV2 to TRBJ1-3; D not resolved. In germline, CDR1 is SNHLY, CDR2 FYNNEI. The CDR3 is 11 amino acids. The ends were cut back, 6 bases at V and 4 bases at J, with 4 bases in the middle. The DNA of the CDR3 is TGTGCCAGCAGGACAGGAAACACCATATATTTT. It encodes CASRTGNTIYF.

J is TRBJ2-7 and V is TRBV30; 10 positions agree with TRBD2. Germline V lookup: CDR1 GTSNPN, CDR2 SVGIG (reference sequence). Germline trimming cut 0 bases from V and 6 bases from J; bases unmatched to any gene: 8. This CDR3 comprises 15 residues. CDR3 DNA: TGTGCCTGGAGTGTCGAACTAGCGGGATCTTCCGAGCAGTACTTC. It yields the protein CAWSVELAGSSEQYF.

The V gene is TRBV28, the J gene TRBJ2-1; TRBD1 might be the D (6 bases). The CDR3 totals 14 residues. The V and J ends lost 10 bases and 6 bases respectively, with 19 bases between them. The germline gives CDR1 MDHEN, CDR2 SYDVKM. CDR3 protein: CATTQGSPLNEQFF. The DNA for the CDR3 is TGTGCCACTACTCAGGGGTCCCCCCTCAATGAGCAGTTCTTC.

The chain is built from TRBV7-8 and TRBJ2-7; the D gene is possibly TRBD2 (6 bases). This CDR3 spans 14 amino acids. Germline V gives CDR1 SGHVS, CDR2 FQNEAQ. The V end was cut by 5 bases, the J end by 6 bases, with 17 bases between. The CDR3 sequence is CASSRTKGNGEQYF. The DNA of the CDR3 is TGTGCCAGCAGCCGGACTAAGGGGAATGGCGAGCAGTACTTC.

The chain recombines TRBV5-8 with TRBJ2-5, with 8 bases fitting TRBD1. With V trimmed by 3 bases and J by 1 base, 2 bases remained unmatched. The CDR3 has 14 amino acids. Germline V lookup: CDR1 SGHTS, CDR2 YDEGEE. CDR3 in DNA: TGTGCCAGCAGCTCCGGACAGGGCCAAGAGACCCAGTACTTC. This translates into CASSSGQGQETQYF.

The V call is TRBV6-5, the J call TRBJ2-5, with D hard to call. In germline, CDR1 is MNHEY, CDR2 SVGAGI. CDR3 length: 13 amino acids. V was cut by 6 bases and J by 1 base, with 9 bases left in between. As DNA, the CDR3 is TGTGCCAGCAGACCTCGAGGCCAAGAGACCCAGTACTTC. Its translation is CASRPRGQETQYF.